Sequencing of this T cell receptor (beta chain) was carried out in a study of PD-1 blockade in classical Hodgkin lymphoma. Study-wide points: Newly diagnosed patients and complete responders had comparable diversity at baseline. The repertoire differences lack a defined cause, possibly disease activity or prior therapy. Excluded were patients who started nivolumab under 1 year after ASCT, a group that had lower diversity.

The CDR3 is 14 residues long. Germline CDR1 is MNHEY and CDR2 is SVGAGI. The ends were cut back, 6 bases at V and 7 bases at J, with 15 bases in the middle. Relapses following autologous stem cell transplantation were seen in all patients, with brentuximab vedotin exposure varying. Comments on this clone: The antigen is undetermined.

The assay was immunoSEQ multiplex PCR, and TCRdb's table has in-frame clones only and misses some. The table lists 30,000 to 40,000 clones, about four fifths of them singletons. The source is a human donor with classical Hodgkin lymphoma. The rearrangement uses TRBV6-5 and TRBJ1-4; no clear D gene. This specimen was peripheral blood mononuclear cells (PBMCs), taken at baseline. DNA of the CDR3: TGTGCCAGCAGCACGAGGGTTCCGGGTGAAAAACTGTTTTTT. Protein product: CASSTRVPGEKLFF.